The present entry profiles one T cell receptor beta chain with its context. This CDR3 is built from 15 residues. V shed 3 bases and J 8 bases; nucleotides not matched to a gene: 9. Looked up from germline, CDR1 is SGHNT and CDR2 is YENEEA. Original processing methods: Reference gene primer amplification gave estimated nucleated cell counts. The method was immunoSEQ multiplex PCR; TCRdb's version includes in-frame clones alone and lacks a portion of them. The V and J calls and the clone size are those of that table, but D and trimming were determined from the DNA. The profile shows about 140,000 clones, 84% of them singletons. These data are taken from a study of blood T cell repertoires in COVID-19. Study at large: The samples span acute and convalescent COVID-19 from the United States, Italy and Spain. Sources were T cells, B-cell-depleted T cells, or PBMCs; the material itself was cDNA or gDNA.

Enrolled through a virtual design, the participants were between about 18 and 100 years of age and came from 24 US areas. V and J are TRBV11-3 and TRBJ2-1; 8 bases match TRBD2. The clonotype was recovered from a woman in her fifties or sixties with acute COVID-19. The sequenced material came from PBMCs or T cells enriched from blood (not recorded which). The CDR3: CASSFMSGSTDEQFF. The CDR3 bases are TGTGCCAGCAGCTTCATGAGCGGGAGTACGGATGAGCAGTTCTTC.